This paragraph covers one TCR beta chain sequence. Its antigen is not yet known. No per-base quality is available; no much larger clone lies one base away. This entry comes from a study of blood T cells in healthy people across ages (dated by TCRdb to about 2015). A note on the overall study: In model experiments, roughly one uniquely barcoded TCR beta cDNA molecule per two T cells was captured by template switching. Using deep sequencing normalized with unique cDNA molecular identifiers, the study measured how TCR beta repertoire diversity changes with age. The donors were split into four age groups: young (average 16 years), middle-aged (39), aged (roughly 68) and long-lived (approximately 80). To avoid experimental bias, donors of different ages were randomly spread across the sequencing lanes. Using the same blood draw, the study looked at two additional independent replicas of 1 million unique cDNA reads for two donors, one aged 18 to 30 and the other aged 80 or older.

The paper as a whole reports these results and caveats: Estimates of total diversity based on one million sequenced T cells were considered lower bounds and underestimates. Because donor CMV infection status was unknown, age-related changes in expanded clonotypes were potentially confounded. Observed TCR beta diversity correlated strongly with the percentage of naive T cells measured by flow cytometry. Since profiling was done on bulk unsorted PBMCs, naive and antigen-experienced compartments could not be conclusively compared. Compared with the aged group, the long-lived group had more naive CD4+ T cells, fewer expanded clones and increased TCR diversity, suggesting age selection. As age increased, observed TCR beta diversity per million T cells dropped in a roughly linear way, and a significant reduction was already evident by age roughly 40.

The donors were roughly 40 Caucasian individuals from Russia, aged 6 to 90 years, who were systemically healthy. Each donor gave 9.5 to 10 milliliters of peripheral blood, drawn into EDTA-treated Vacutainer tubes. Ficoll-Paque density-gradient centrifugation was used to isolate PBMCs, with at least 6.5 million per sample. Trizol reagent was used to extract total RNA from PBMCs, with at least 6 micrograms per sample. For every donor, flow cytometry on a PBMC aliquot measured the percentage of naive CD45RAhigh/CD27high T cells. Library preparation was by 5' RACE. Sequencing relied on an Illumina HiSeq 2500. A second roughly 7 to 11 cycle PCR used a sample-barcoded 5' primer and a J-beta primer mix. A template-switch 5' adaptor carrying 12 random nucleotides introduced a unique molecular identifier onto each TCR beta cDNA molecule. At least 3 million CDR3-containing paired-end reads were obtained from each sample. First-strand cDNA was synthesized from all RNA with the Mint cDNA synthesis kit, primed by a TRBC-specific oligonucleotide. After uracil-DNA glycosylase treatment, a first 18-cycle PCR used universal primers M1SS and BC2_uni_R on all cDNA. As for how the authors treated the data: Each sample was normalized by randomly selecting 1 million high-quality reads, each carrying a distinct molecular identifier. Instead of being binned into consensus sequences, reads that shared molecular identifiers were thrown out. MiTCR, run with a Q25 quality threshold and the strictest error-elimination algorithm, handled CDR3 identification, clonotype clustering and error correction. Lower-bound total TCR beta diversity was estimated with a nonparametric unseen species model using Euler transformation. TCRdb reprocessed the public reads (quality trimming at Q25 with fastp, clone calling with MiXCR) and kept in-frame beta chains. Entries that share a CDR3 protein sequence are merged under the most common genes and DNA. Clone size and V and J calls follow TCRdb, not the original study. For this sample the table gives fewer than 900,000 distinct CDR3 sequences, of which roughly 43% were detected only once. The ten largest make up 20% to 25% of the sample.

The junction shows trimming of 4 bases on V and 10 bases on J, plus 15 bases between the germline ends. Including the terminal cysteine and phenylalanine, the CDR3 comprises 13 residues. The DNA shown is the 39-base CDR3, in frame from base 1. CDR1 and CDR2 are drawn from the germline V gene: SGHRS, YFSETQ. This chain joins TRBV5-1 to TRBJ2-4; TRBD1 is a possible D gene, resting on 5 matching bases. Sequenced: blood. The origin of this receptor is a woman aged 55-70 years in good health. The DNA sequence reads TGCGCCAGCAGCCCGTACGACAGCGATATTCAGTACTTC. Translated, this gives CASSPYDSDIQYF.